The clone carrying this TCR beta chain has more than one count but fewer than ten. Its target is not known. Produced via immunoSEQ multiplex PCR; TCRdb's table is partial and in-frame only. The sample comprises around 50,000 clones, roughly 90% of which are singletons, and over 2% rests with the top ten. This specimen comes from a study of a mutant IDH1 vaccine in newly diagnosed glioma. Across the whole study: Treated patients had a mean age of roughly 39 years and an approximately 62% male, approximately 38% female split. Before enrollment, the patients had been treated with radiotherapy alone, temozolomide alone, or both together. Most of them had received both. Study outcomes and limitations: It seemed that pseudoprogression was not linked to changes in the top peripheral T cell clonotypes. Immune responses arising from the vaccine appeared in approximately 93% of patients.

This CDR3 has 13 amino acids. Deletions cut 5 bases from V and 6 bases from J, with 14 bases between. CDR1 SGHRS and CDR2 YFSETQ come from the germline V gene. Time point of the sample: baseline, week 1 (first vaccination visit). Treatment given: pre-vaccination baseline after standard-of-care therapy. This sequence was found in a man aged 35 to 55 with glioma. The chain has TRBV5-1 and TRBJ1-2, with TRBD1 as a possible D gene (6 bases). The material was PBMCs, obtained from a glioma patient treated with radiotherapy, temozolomide or both. CDR3 loop: CASSRTATDGYTF. The CDR3 DNA follows: TGCGCCAGCAGTAGGACAGCAACGGATGGCTACACCTTC.